The 5 T cell receptor beta chains below all came from one sample that was sequenced in a study of T-cell memory formation after mild COVID-19. TCRdb re-derived calls from the 5' RACE reads in MiXCR, one entry per CDR3 protein. The sample records over 55,000 distinct CDR3 sequences, approximately 12% being singletons. The sequenced sample consisted of PBMCs or a T cell subset sorted from them (not recorded which). These receptors were taken from a young man who had mild COVID-19 (a few samples of this study predate the infection). Cell type and time point are not known.

The chain couples TRBV5-5 to TRBJ2-1; tentatively, D is TRBD1 or TRBD2 (5 bases each). The CDR3 loop spans 12 amino acids. The V end was cut by 4 bases, the J end by 16 bases, with 18 bases between. Germline lookup yields CDR1 SGHKS and CDR2 YYEKEE (reference sequence). The CDR3 here is CASSLRDAEKFF. Written as DNA, the CDR3 is TGTGCCAGCAGCCTCCGGGACGCGGAGAAATTCTTC.

This chain connects TRBV4-1 to TRBJ2-7; the D gene is possibly TRBD2 (5 bases). The CDR3 is 15 amino acids. Germline V gene sequence: CDR1 MGHRA, CDR2 YSYEKL. The ends were cut back, 0 bases at V and 2 bases at J, with 11 bases in the middle. CDR3 coding DNA: TGCGCCAGCAGCCAAGATAGGACTGCCGCCTACGAGCAGTACTTC. It codes for CASSQDRTAAYEQYF.

This clonotype came up a few times. The chain has TRBV29-1 and TRBJ2-7, with TRBD2 identical over 10 bases. This CDR3 is 13 amino acids long. Looked up from germline, CDR1 is SQVTM and CDR2 is ANQGSEA. After removal of 4 bases from V and 5 bases from J, the junction contained 5 bases not matched to a gene. CDR3 loop: CSVGTSGTNEQYV. DNA of the CDR3: TGCAGCGTTGGGACTAGCGGCACGAACGAGCAGTACGTC.

The V gene is TRBV9, the J gene TRBJ1-1; 9 bases are shared with TRBD1. V lost 0 bases and J lost 6; bases outside the gene matches: 0. This CDR3 comprises 13 residues. Germline CDR1 is SGDLS and CDR2 is YYNGEE. The CDR3 nucleotides are TGTGCCAGCAGCGTAGGGGACAGGGCTGAAGCTTTCTTT. Residues: CASSVGDRAEAFF.

This clonotype was found a few times. This chain connects TRBV20-1 to TRBJ1-5; 9 nucleotides align to TRBD1. The germline gives CDR1 DFQATT, CDR2 SNEGSKA (reference sequence). With V trimmed by 2 bases and J by 4 bases, 6 bases remained unmatched. This CDR3 region has 15 residues. CDR3: CSARKPGQGNQPQHF. As DNA, the CDR3 is TGCAGTGCTAGAAAACCGGGACAGGGAAATCAGCCCCAGCATTTT.